This TCR beta chain was observed in a study of cytomegalovirus exposure and HLA in healthy donors. General study findings and limits: Evidence from a later analysis indicated that most CMV-associated TCR beta chains looked HLA-restricted.

On this clone: The antigen is not known.

Primers included in the PCR were 60 Vbeta and 13 Jbeta primers. The table came from immunoSEQ multiplex PCR; TCRdb's copy has only in-frame clones and leaves some out. The repertoire consists of 99,000 or so clones, with more than 65% occurring once and the leading ten covering 3.2%. This CDR3 comprises 18 residues. The germline gives CDR1 MDHEN, CDR2 SYDVKM. V was clipped by 3 bases and J by 1 base; unmatched bases: 9. The TCR comes from a man aged 30 to 45 in good health and CMV-seronegative. Material for sequencing was PBMCs. The genes are TRBV28 and TRBJ1-1, with 12 bases identical to TRBD1. As DNA, the CDR3 is TGTGCCAGCAGTTTTGGGGGACAGGGGGCAGCCTGGAACACTGAAGCTTTCTTT. Protein product: CASSFGGQGAAWNTEAFF.